This paragraph reports one T cell receptor beta chain. This sample is drawn from a study of blood T cell repertoires in COVID-19. Overall study: Sources were T cells, B-cell-depleted T cells, or PBMCs; the material itself was cDNA or gDNA.

Sequenced by immunoSEQ multiplex PCR; TCRdb stores in-frame clones only, minus some. Among about 350,000 clones listed, 70% to 90% were seen once. J lost 3 bases, V lost 3 bases, and 7 bases had no gene match. CDR3 length equals 15 residues. CDR1 and CDR2 (germline): MGHDK, SYGVNS. The receptor's source is a woman aged 60-75 years with COVID-19, enrolled during active disease. The chain carries TRBV25-1 and TRBJ1-1; TRBD1 matches at 7 bases. The specimen was peripheral blood. CDR3 DNA: TGTGCCAGCAGTGACCCAAGGACAGGAGACACTGAAGCTTTCTTT. Translated, it gives CASSDPRTGDTEAFF.